The clone carrying this TCR beta chain was recorded a few times. The data derive from a study of blood T cell repertoires in COVID-19. Study information: Researchers got acute and convalescent COVID-19 samples from the United States, Italy and Spain.

In the authors' workflow: Using reference gene primer amplification, nucleated cell counts were estimated. The method was immunoSEQ multiplex PCR; TCRdb's version includes in-frame clones alone and lacks a portion of them. V and J calls and clone size follow that table, whereas D and trimming were derived from the DNA. Here the sample spans roughly 160,000 clones, 80% to 90% being singletons. The CDR3 extends over 16 amino acids. Germline V gene lookup returns CDR1 SNHLY and CDR2 FYNNEI. Trimming removed 1 base from V and 9 bases from J, with 19 bases in between. This sequence joins TRBV2 and TRBJ1-5; D gene uncertain. The specimen sequenced was peripheral blood. The TCR sequence derives from a woman aged 50 to 60 with COVID-19, enrolled during active disease. The CDR3: CASSEEWVSRVRPQHF. In DNA, the CDR3 is TGTGCCAGCAGTGAAGAGTGGGTCAGCCGGGTTCGGCCCCAGCATTTT.